This paragraph covers one T cell receptor beta chain sequence. TCRdb's table, derived via immunoSEQ multiplex PCR, lists solely in-frame clones and lacks some. The sample has 95,000 to 100,000 clones, 91% seen once; the top ten hold 2.5% to 3.5%. The V and J ends lost 5 bases and 1 base, in that order; junction bases with no gene match: 6. The CDR3 is made up of 15 amino acids. In germline, CDR1 is KGHSH, CDR2 LQKENI. This specimen belongs to a study of T cell changes during pregnancy in multiple sclerosis. The chain is built from TRBV18 and TRBJ2-7, with 9 positions matching TRBD1. The TCR originated in a female donor with multiple sclerosis, enrolled in a pregnancy study. The sample here was peripheral blood, taken in the second trimester of pregnancy. The DNA of the CDR3 is TGTGCCAGCTCATTGTCCGGGACAGGGTCCTACGAGCAGTACTTC. The encoded protein is CASSLSGTGSYEQYF.